This TCR beta chain stems from a study of blood T cell repertoires in COVID-19. Study-wide context: Researchers got acute and convalescent COVID-19 samples from the United States, Italy and Spain. PBMCs, B-cell-depleted T cells, or T cells provided the cDNA or gDNA that made up the material.

This clone was detected only a few times. In the authors' workflow: Amplification from reference gene primers served as the basis for estimated nucleated cell counts. Method: immunoSEQ multiplex PCR; TCRdb's copy keeps in-frame clones and lacks some. That table furnishes V, J and clone size, whereas the DNA furnished D and trimming. The top ten hold 4% of the sample, which has 200,000 to 250,000 clones, approximately 85% seen once. Germline CDR1 is MNHEY and CDR2 is SMNVEV (reference sequence). Trimming stripped 3 bases from V and 8 bases from J, with 14 bases between. The CDR3 covers 14 residues. This TCR came from a man between 50 and 59 years old with acute or convalescent COVID-19. Sequencing was performed on peripheral blood. V and J are TRBV27 and TRBJ2-1; D is possibly TRBD1 (5 bases). CDR3 in DNA: TGTGCCAGCAGTTTCCATAAACAGGTGGATGAGCAGTTCTTC. Amino acids: CASSFHKQVDEQFF.